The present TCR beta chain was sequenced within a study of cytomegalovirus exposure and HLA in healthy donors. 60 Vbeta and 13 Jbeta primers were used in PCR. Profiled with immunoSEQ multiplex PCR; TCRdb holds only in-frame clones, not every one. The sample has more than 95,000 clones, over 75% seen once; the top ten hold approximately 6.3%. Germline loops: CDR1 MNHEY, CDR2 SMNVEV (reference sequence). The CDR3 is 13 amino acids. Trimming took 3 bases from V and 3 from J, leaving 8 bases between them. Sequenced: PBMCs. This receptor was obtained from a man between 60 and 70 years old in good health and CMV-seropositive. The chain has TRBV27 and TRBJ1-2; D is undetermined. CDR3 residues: CASSFREDYGYTF. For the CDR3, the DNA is TGTGCCAGCAGTTTCCGGGAGGACTATGGCTACACCTTC.